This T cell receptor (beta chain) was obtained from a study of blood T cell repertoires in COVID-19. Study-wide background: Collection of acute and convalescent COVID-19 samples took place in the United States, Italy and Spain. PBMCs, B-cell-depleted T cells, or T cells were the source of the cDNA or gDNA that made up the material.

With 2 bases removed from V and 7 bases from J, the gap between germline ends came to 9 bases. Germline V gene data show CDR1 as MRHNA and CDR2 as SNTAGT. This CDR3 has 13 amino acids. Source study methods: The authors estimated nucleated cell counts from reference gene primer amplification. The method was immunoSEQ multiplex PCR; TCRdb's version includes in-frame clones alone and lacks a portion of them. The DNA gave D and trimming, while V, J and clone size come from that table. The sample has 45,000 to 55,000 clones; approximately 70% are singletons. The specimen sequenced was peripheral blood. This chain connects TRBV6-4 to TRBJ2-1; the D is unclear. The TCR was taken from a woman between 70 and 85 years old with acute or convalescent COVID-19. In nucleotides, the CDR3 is TGTGCCAGCAGTGACGGCGTGACTAATGAGCAGTTCTTC. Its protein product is CASSDGVTNEQFF.